Below are 2 T cell receptor beta chains sequenced from a single sample in a study of identifying expanded T cells in peripheral blood. TCRdb keeps only in-frame clones here, not all; method: immunoSEQ multiplex PCR. The sample shows about 100,000 clones, over 80% of them seen only once. Sequencing input: blood. The receptors here all came from a person aged 18 to 75 in good health.

The rearrangement links TRBV27 to TRBJ1-1; 12 bases match TRBD1. The junction had 13 bases not matched to a gene; V was cut back by 5 bases and J by 6 bases. The CDR3 has 17 residues. Per germline, CDR1 MNHEY and CDR2 SMNVEV (reference sequence). The CDR3 DNA follows: TGTGCCAGCAGTCTTCAACCCGGGACAGGGGGCAGGGCTGAAGCTTTCTTT. Translation gives CASSLQPGTGGRAEAFF.

The chain is built from TRBV9 and TRBJ1-3; no reliable D call. The CDR3 is 15 amino acids. CDR1 and CDR2 (germline): SGDLS, YYNGEE. Deletions cut 4 bases from V and 0 bases from J, with 11 bases between. CDR3 nucleotide sequence: TGTGCCAGCAGCCCCCGTGGAGTCTCTGGAAACACCATATATTTT. Its translation: CASSPRGVSGNTIYF.